These 25 T cell receptor beta chains share one sample of origin, sequenced in a study of T-cell memory formation after mild COVID-19. MiXCR was run by TCRdb on the 5' RACE reads, yielding one entry per CDR3 protein. Of some 350,000 distinct CDR3 sequences listed, 10% to 15% were seen once; the top ten hold around 21%. The sample consisted of PBMCs or a T cell subset sorted from them (not recorded which). Receptor source: a young man who had mild COVID-19 (a few samples of this study predate the infection). Cell type and time point are not known.

In its sample, this clonotype was seen a few times. This chain links TRBV2 with TRBJ2-1; D remains ambiguous. The ends were cut back, 6 bases at V and 5 bases at J, with 8 bases in the middle. This CDR3 has 12 residues. Germline CDR1 and CDR2: SNHLY and FYNNEI. The CDR3 bases are TGTGCCAGCAGCGACATAAACAATGAGCAGTTCTTC. Translation gives CASSDINNEQFF.

This clonotype was observed a handful of times. This chain uses TRBV7-2 with TRBJ1-6; unclear D gene. This CDR3 is 14 amino acids long. Trimming pared 0 bases from V and 8 bases from J, leaving 8 bases between. Germline V gene data show CDR1 as SGHTA and CDR2 as FQGNSA. CDR3 bases: TGTGCCAGCAGCTTAGCAGGGCTGGATTCACCCCTCCACTTT. Translating it yields CASSLAGLDSPLHF.

The rearrangement uses TRBV4-1 and TRBJ2-7; D is uncertain. Germline CDR1 is MGHRA and CDR2 is YSYEKL. The CDR3 contains 14 residues. V was shortened by 0 bases and J by 0 bases, with 6 bases between the two germline ends. The CDR3 sequence is CASSQERASYEQYF. Written as DNA, the CDR3 is TGCGCCAGCAGCCAAGAAAGGGCCTCCTACGAGCAGTACTTC.

This clonotype has only one observation. The V and J genes are TRBV6-2 or TRBV6-3 and TRBJ1-2; tentative D call: TRBD1 (6 bases). CDR1 and CDR2 from the germline V gene are MNHEY and SVGEGT. The CDR3 is made up of 14 amino acids. V was pared by 5 bases and J by 6 bases, with 16 bases between. The CDR3 spells CASSPGEWSHGYTF. The CDR3 DNA follows: TGTGCCAGCAGTCCAGGGGAATGGAGCCATGGCTACACCTTC.

The V and J genes are TRBV5-6 and TRBJ1-5; D not certain. Trimming stripped 4 bases from V and 0 bases from J, with 8 bases between. Germline V gene sequence: CDR1 SGHDT, CDR2 YYEEEE. The CDR3 has 14 amino acids. The CDR3 loop reads CASSRTCSNQPQHF. CDR3 bases: TGTGCCAGCAGCCGGACCTGTAGCAATCAGCCCCAGCATTTT.

This clonotype was counted only a few times. The chain is built from TRBV4-3 and TRBJ2-7; 14 nucleotides line up with TRBD2. The germline CDR1 and CDR2 sequences are LGHNA and YSLEER. Trimming took 4 bases from V and 5 from J; bases not matched to a gene: 7. The length of the CDR3 is 16 residues. Written as DNA, the CDR3 is TGCGCCAGCAGCCGGACACGGGGACTAGCGGGGGACGAGCAGTACTTC. It codes for CASSRTRGLAGDEQYF.

This clonotype has at least ten counts. V gene TRBV28 combines with J gene TRBJ2-7; 12 positions agree with TRBD1. Germline V gives CDR1 MDHEN, CDR2 SYDVKM. This CDR3 has 15 amino acids. After removal of 5 bases from V and 3 bases from J, the junction contained 5 bases not matched to a gene. CDR3 amino acids: CASSEGTGGYYEQYV. CDR3 bases: TGTGCCAGCAGTGAAGGGACAGGGGGCTACTACGAGCAGTACGTC.

This clonotype showed up just a few times. This chain joins TRBV4-2 and TRBJ2-7, with D perhaps matching TRBD2 (6 bases). Germline V gene sequence: CDR1 LGHNA, CDR2 YNFKEQ. The CDR3 totals 15 residues. The V gene lost 0 bases and the J gene lost 7 bases, with 16 bases spanning the gap. In nucleotides, the CDR3 is TGTGCCAGCAGCCAAGAAATTGGAGGGATCGGTGAGCAGTACGTC. Its translation: CASSQEIGGIGEQYV.

The chain recombines TRBV7-9 with TRBJ2-7, with a tentative D call TRBD2 (6 bases). The CDR3 runs 14 residues. Germline loops: CDR1 SEHNR, CDR2 FQNEAQ (reference sequence). V lost 2 bases, J lost 5 bases, and 13 bases lay in between. The CDR3 loop reads CASSLPGGSNEQYF. The CDR3 coding sequence is TGTGCCAGCAGCTTACCAGGAGGGTCGAACGAGCAGTACTTC.

The chain links TRBV19 to TRBJ2-5; maybe TRBD2 (6 bases). This CDR3 is built from 13 residues. The germline V and J ends were trimmed by 5 bases and 5 bases, with 12 bases remaining between them. Germline-derived CDR1 and CDR2 are LNHDA and SQIVND (reference sequence). This CDR3 reads CASSSGVLETQYF. CDR3 bases: TGTGCCAGTAGTTCGGGGGTTCTGGAGACCCAGTACTTC. The complete variable domain, with remaining parts taken from reference TRBV19 and TRBJ2-5, reads DGGITQSPKYLFRKEGQNVTLSCEQNLNHDAMYWYRQDPGQGLRLIYYSQIVNDFQKGDIAEGYSVSREKKESFPLTVTSAQKNPTAFYLCASSSGVLETQYFGPGTRLLVL.

At least ten counts were recorded for this clonotype. The chain combines TRBV7-6 with TRBJ2-7; the match to TRBD1 covers 9 bases. The V gene's germline CDR1 is SGHVS and CDR2 FNYEAQ. The CDR3 spans 14 residues. Losses at the gene ends were 8 bases for V and 4 bases for J; bases not matched to a gene: 9. The CDR3 protein is CASQAGQGQYEQYF. As DNA, the CDR3 is TGTGCCAGCCAAGCGGGACAGGGACAATACGAGCAGTACTTC.

This clonotype was recorded a few times. This chain links TRBV12-3 or TRBV12-4 with TRBJ1-2; D uncertain. Between the trimmed V and J ends, which lost 5 bases and 2 bases, there was a span of 12 bases. The CDR3 is 14 residues long. DNA of the CDR3: TGTGCCAGCAGTCCCTACGACGGCAACTATGGCTACACCTTC. Protein product: CASSPYDGNYGYTF.

This chain joins TRBV5-1 and TRBJ2-1; 8 bases line up with TRBD2. Germline V gene sequence: CDR1 SGHRS, CDR2 YFSETQ. The CDR3 has 14 residues. Trimming removed 4 bases from V and 7 bases from J; junction bases left unmatched: 7. This CDR3 reads CASSPGGVWNEQFF. The CDR3 DNA sequence: TGCGCCAGCAGCCCGGGAGGGGTATGGAATGAGCAGTTCTTC.

This clonotype was counted between two and nine times. The chain links TRBV19 to TRBJ2-7; possible D gene TRBD2, 5 bases. This CDR3 has 14 residues. The V end lost 5 bases, the J end lost 2 bases, and 13 bases lay between the germline ends. Germline V lookup: CDR1 LNHDA, CDR2 SQIVND (reference sequence). CDR3 amino acids: CASSYRDAAYEQYF. The CDR3 nucleotides read TGTGCCAGTAGTTACCGGGATGCTGCCTACGAGCAGTACTTC.

This clonotype appeared many times. The chain employs TRBV5-1 and TRBJ2-5; D is uncertain. The CDR3 runs 15 residues. Trimming pared 5 bases from V and 5 bases from J, leaving 19 bases between. Germline loops: CDR1 SGHRS, CDR2 YFSETQ. The CDR3 DNA follows: TGCGCCAGCAGTCCCGCAGGCGTGACGGCGGAGACCCAGTACTTC. Encoded protein: CASSPAGVTAETQYF.

The chain uses TRBV20-1 and TRBJ2-5; TRBD1 aligns across 8 bases. V trimming: 4 bases; J trimming: 2 bases; junction bases outside the gene matches: 9. The CDR3 length is 15 residues. Germline V gives CDR1 DFQATT, CDR2 SNEGSKA (reference sequence). CDR3 DNA sequence: TGCAGTGCTACTAGACAGGGGCGGGGACAAGAGACCCAGTACTTC. Its protein is CSATRQGRGQETQYF.

The table lists this clonotype with a few counts. The chain links TRBV24-1 to TRBJ1-3; 8 bases agree with TRBD1. Unmatched junction bases numbered 3, after V lost 9 bases and J lost 3 bases. The CDR3 totals 13 residues. Germline CDR1 KGHDR, CDR2 SFDVKD. The CDR3 region is CATQGAGGNTIYF. The CDR3 DNA reads TGTGCCACCCAGGGGGCGGGTGGAAACACCATATATTTT.

J is TRBJ2-1 and V is TRBV5-6; 10 bases map to TRBD2. The CDR3 is 16 amino acids. V was pared by 4 bases and J by 5 bases, with 9 bases of the junction left unmatched. Germline V gene sequence: CDR1 SGHDT, CDR2 YYEEEE. The CDR3 is CASSHFSSGGHNEQFF. In DNA, the CDR3 is TGTGCCAGCAGCCATTTTTCTAGCGGGGGCCACAATGAGCAGTTCTTC.

The chain couples TRBV7-9 to TRBJ2-7; either TRBD1 or TRBD2 may supply D (6 bases each). Germline V CDR1 and CDR2: SEHNR, FQNEAQ (reference sequence). The CDR3 consists of 13 residues. V was trimmed by 5 bases and J by 7 bases, leaving 15 bases between them. The CDR3 nucleotides read TGTGCCAGCAGCCCCGGGGGCTTCGAGGAGCAGTACGTC. Translation: CASSPGGFEEQYV.

This clonotype was found a few times. The chain joins TRBV5-1 to TRBJ2-5; 7 bases are a match to TRBD2. The CDR3 totals 18 residues. V dropped 3 bases and J dropped 5; count of bases not matched to a gene: 19. Germline CDR1 is SGHRS and CDR2 is YFSETQ. The CDR3 DNA follows: TGCGCCAGCAGCTCAAAGACTAGCAGTAACCCGTTGTCGGAGACCCAGTACTTC. This gives the protein CASSSKTSSNPLSETQYF. The full variable domain, its missing parts supplied by reference TRBV5-1 and TRBJ2-5, is KAGVTQTPRYLIKTRGQQVTLSCSPISGHRSVSWYQQTPGQGLQFLFEYFSETQRNKGNFPGRFSGRQFSNSRSEMNVSTLELGDSALYLCASSSKTSSNPLSETQYFGPGTRLLVL.

The chain recombines TRBV15 with TRBJ2-7, with D perhaps TRBD1 (6 bases). Trimming stripped 6 bases from V and 2 bases from J, with 11 bases between. CDR1 is LNHNV, CDR2 YYDKDF, per germline (reference sequence). This CDR3 region has 13 residues. Here the CDR3 reads CATSFDRTYEQYF. The CDR3 region has the DNA TGTGCCACCAGTTTTGACAGGACCTACGAGCAGTACTTC. Full variable domain (outside the CDR3, taken from reference TRBV15 and TRBJ2-7): DAMVIQNPRYQVTQFGKPVTLSCSQTLNHNVMYWYQQKSSQAPKLLFHYYDKDFNNEADTPDNFQSRRPNTSFCFLDIRSPGLGDTAMYLCATSFDRTYEQYFGPGTRLTVT.

This clonotype was found a few times. The chain uses TRBV5-1 and TRBJ2-3, with 7 bases lining up with TRBD1. The V and J ends lost 4 bases and 2 bases, in that order; junction bases with no gene match: 4. The CDR3 is 14 amino acids. CDR1 is SGHRS and CDR2 is YFSETQ in the germline V gene. CDR3 DNA: TGCGCCAGCAGCCAAGGGGGCCCCACAGATACGCAGTATTTT. Residues: CASSQGGPTDTQYF.

CDR3 sequence (DNA): TGCGCCAGCAGCCTAATACCGGGACTAGCGGCAGATACGCAGTATTTT. Translated: CASSLIPGLAADTQYF. The chain couples TRBV4-1 to TRBJ2-3; 11 nucleotides line up with TRBD2. The trim removed 4 bases at V and 4 bases at J, leaving 7 bases unmatched. Per the germline V gene, CDR1 is MGHRA and CDR2 is YSYEKL. CDR3 length: 16 residues.

This clonotype was seen ten or more times. Written as DNA, the CDR3 is TGCGCCAGCAGCTTGGACGTTCAGGGGACGGCCGGGGAGCTGTTTTTT. Residues: CASSLDVQGTAGELFF. This rearrangement joins TRBV5-1 to TRBJ2-2, with D perhaps matching TRBD1 (6 bases). V lost 0 bases and J 6 bases, leaving 15 bases between the germline ends. The CDR3 extends over 16 amino acids. Germline lookup yields CDR1 SGHRS and CDR2 YFSETQ.

This sequence joins TRBV7-2 and TRBJ2-1; D might be TRBD2 (7 bases). CDR3 length: 15 amino acids. Trimming stripped 1 base from V and 10 bases from J, with 17 bases between. Per germline, CDR1 SGHTA and CDR2 FQGNSA. CDR3 amino acids: CASSLDSGGAYEQFF. CDR3 in DNA: TGTGCCAGCAGCTTAGATTCGGGGGGCGCGTACGAGCAGTTCTTC.